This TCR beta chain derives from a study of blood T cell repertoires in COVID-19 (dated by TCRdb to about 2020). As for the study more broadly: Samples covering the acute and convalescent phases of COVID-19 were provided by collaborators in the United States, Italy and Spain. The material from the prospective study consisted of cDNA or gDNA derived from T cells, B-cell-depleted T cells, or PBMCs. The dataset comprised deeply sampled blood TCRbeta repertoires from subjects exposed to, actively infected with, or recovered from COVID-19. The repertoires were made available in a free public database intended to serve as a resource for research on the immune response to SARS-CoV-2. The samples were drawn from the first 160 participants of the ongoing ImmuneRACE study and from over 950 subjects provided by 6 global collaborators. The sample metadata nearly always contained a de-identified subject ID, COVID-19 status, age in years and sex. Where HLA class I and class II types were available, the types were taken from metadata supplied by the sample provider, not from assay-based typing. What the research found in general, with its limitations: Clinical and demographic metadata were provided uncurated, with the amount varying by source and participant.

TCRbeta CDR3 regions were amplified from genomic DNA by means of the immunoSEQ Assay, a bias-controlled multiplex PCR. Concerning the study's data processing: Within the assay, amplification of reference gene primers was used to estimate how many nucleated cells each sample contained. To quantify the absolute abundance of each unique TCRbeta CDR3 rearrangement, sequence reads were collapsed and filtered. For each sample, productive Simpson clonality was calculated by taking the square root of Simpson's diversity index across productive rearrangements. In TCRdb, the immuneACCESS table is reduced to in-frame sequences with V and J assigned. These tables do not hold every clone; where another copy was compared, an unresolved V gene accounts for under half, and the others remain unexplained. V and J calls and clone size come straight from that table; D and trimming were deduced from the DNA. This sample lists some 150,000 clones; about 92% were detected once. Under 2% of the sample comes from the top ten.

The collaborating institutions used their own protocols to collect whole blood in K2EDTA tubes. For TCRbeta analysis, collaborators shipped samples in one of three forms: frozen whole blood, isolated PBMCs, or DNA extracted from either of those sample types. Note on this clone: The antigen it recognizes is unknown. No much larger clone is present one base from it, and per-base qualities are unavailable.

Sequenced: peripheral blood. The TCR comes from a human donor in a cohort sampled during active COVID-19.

The CDR3 amino acid sequence is: CASKQGFTEAFF. The DNA sequence is given as TGTGCCAGCAAACAGGGGTTCACTGAAGCTTTCTTT. The chain joins TRBV7-3 to TRBJ1-1; TRBD1 aligns with 7 central bases. The germline V gene gives CDR1 as SGHTA and CDR2 as FQGTGA. The CDR3 spans 12 residues, from the cysteine through the phenylalanine. Only the CDR3 portion is preserved as DNA: 36 bases, with reading frame beginning at the first base. V is pruned by 7 bases and J by 4 bases, leaving 3 bases of the junction without a gene match.